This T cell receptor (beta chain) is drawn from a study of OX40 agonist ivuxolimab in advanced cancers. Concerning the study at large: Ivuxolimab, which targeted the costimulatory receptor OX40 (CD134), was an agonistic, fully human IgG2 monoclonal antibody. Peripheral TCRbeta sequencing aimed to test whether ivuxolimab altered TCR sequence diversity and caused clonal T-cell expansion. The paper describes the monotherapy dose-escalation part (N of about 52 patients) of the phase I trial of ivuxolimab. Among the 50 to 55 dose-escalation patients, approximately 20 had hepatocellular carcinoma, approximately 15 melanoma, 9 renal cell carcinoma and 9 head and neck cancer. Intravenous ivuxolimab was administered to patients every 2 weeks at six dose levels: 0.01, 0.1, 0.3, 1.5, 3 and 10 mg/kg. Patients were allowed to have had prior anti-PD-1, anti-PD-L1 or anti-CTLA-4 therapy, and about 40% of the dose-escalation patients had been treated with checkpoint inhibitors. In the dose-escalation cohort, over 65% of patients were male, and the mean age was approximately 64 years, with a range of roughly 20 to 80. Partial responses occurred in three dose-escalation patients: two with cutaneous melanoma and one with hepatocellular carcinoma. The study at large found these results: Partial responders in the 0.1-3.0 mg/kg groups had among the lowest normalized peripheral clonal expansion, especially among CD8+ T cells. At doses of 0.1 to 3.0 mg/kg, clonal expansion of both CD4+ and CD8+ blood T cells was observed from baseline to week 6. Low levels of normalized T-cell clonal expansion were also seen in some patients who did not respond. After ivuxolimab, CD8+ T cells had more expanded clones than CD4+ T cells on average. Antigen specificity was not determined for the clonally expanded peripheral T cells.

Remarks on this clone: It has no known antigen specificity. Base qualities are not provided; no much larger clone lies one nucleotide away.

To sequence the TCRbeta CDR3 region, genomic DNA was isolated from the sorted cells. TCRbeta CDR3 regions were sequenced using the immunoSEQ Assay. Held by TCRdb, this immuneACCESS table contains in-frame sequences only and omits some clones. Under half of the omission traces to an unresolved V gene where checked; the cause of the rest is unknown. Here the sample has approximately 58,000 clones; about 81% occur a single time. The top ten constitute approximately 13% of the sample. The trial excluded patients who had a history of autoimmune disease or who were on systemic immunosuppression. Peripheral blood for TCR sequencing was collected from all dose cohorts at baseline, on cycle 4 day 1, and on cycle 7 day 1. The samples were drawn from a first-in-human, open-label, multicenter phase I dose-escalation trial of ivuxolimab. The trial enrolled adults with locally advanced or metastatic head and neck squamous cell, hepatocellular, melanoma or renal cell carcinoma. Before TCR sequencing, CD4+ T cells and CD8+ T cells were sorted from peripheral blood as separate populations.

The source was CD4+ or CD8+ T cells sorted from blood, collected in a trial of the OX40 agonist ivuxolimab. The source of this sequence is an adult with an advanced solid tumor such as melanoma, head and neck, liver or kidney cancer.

The sequence in DNA is TGTGCCAGCAGCCGGCCAGGGGATCAGCCCCAGCATTTT. This translates into CASSRPGDQPQHF. In this chain, TRBV4-2 is recombined with TRBJ1-5, with TRBD1 as a weak D call on 6 bases. From its cysteine to its phenylalanine, the CDR3 spans 13 amino acids. The only DNA kept is the CDR3, 39 bases in frame from the first base. The V end loses 4 bases and the J end loses 5 bases, and a stretch of 9 bases separates them. Via the germline V gene, CDR1 is LGHNA and CDR2 YNFKEQ.